One and the same sample provided the 19 T cell receptor beta chains below, sequenced in a study of cytomegalovirus exposure and HLA in healthy donors. With 60 Vbeta and 13 Jbeta primers, the PCR was carried out. Sequencing was performed with immunoSEQ multiplex PCR; in TCRdb, only in-frame clones are kept and a portion is missing. The sample has 180,000 or so clones; approximately 80% are singletons. What was sequenced was PBMCs. These receptor sequences come from a woman aged 45-60 years in good health and CMV-seropositive.

This rearrangement joins TRBV19 to TRBJ1-2; 8 bases match TRBD1. This CDR3 spans 16 amino acids. CDR1 LNHDA and CDR2 SQIVND come from the germline V gene (reference sequence). The trim removed 0 bases at V and 5 bases at J, leaving 8 bases unmatched. The CDR3 nucleotides are TGTGCCAGTAGTATAGATCTGGCGACAGGGGTATATGGCTACACCTTC. Its protein is CASSIDLATGVYGYTF.

This clone was seen just once. The chain carries TRBV10-3 and TRBJ2-7; 10 bases match TRBD2. Trimming cost V 10 bases and J 3 bases; bases outside gene matches: 9. CDR3 length: 14 residues. The germline gives CDR1 ENHRY, CDR2 SYGVKD. This CDR3 reads CASRVAGGNYEQYF. CDR3 DNA: TGTGCCAGCCGGGTAGCGGGGGGAAACTACGAGCAGTACTTC.

The chain has TRBV6-5 and TRBJ2-5, with D unresolved. The assigned J gene may be wrong: the sequence end matches TRBJ2-7 better. The CDR3 spans 15 residues. Germline CDR1 and CDR2: MNHEY and SVGAGI. CDR3 DNA sequence: TGTGCCAGCAGTTATCGTGTCGCAGGCCCCTACGAGCAGTACTTC. It encodes CASSYRVAGPYEQYF.

The rearrangement links TRBV11-2 to TRBJ1-1; no firm D call. The CDR3 is made up of 12 amino acids. Per germline, CDR1 SGHAT and CDR2 FQNNGV. The germline V and J ends were trimmed by 5 bases and 6 bases, with 10 bases remaining between them. DNA for the CDR3: TGTGCCAGCAGCCCCGCCTACTCTGAAGCTTTCTTT. It codes for CASSPAYSEAFF.

The V and J genes are TRBV4-1 and TRBJ1-1, with D hard to call. The CDR3 consists of 15 residues. The ends were cut back, 1 base at V and 5 bases at J, with 14 bases in the middle. Germline-derived CDR1 and CDR2 are MGHRA and YSYEKL. This CDR3 reads CASSQVNRRNTEAFF. The CDR3 nucleotides are TGCGCCAGCAGCCAAGTAAACCGCAGGAATACTGAAGCTTTCTTT.

In DNA, the CDR3 is TGTGCCAGCAGTGATGTAACACAGGTCAACCTCTATGGCTACACCTTC. It codes for CASSDVTQVNLYGYTF. The J gene is TRBJ1-2, the V gene TRBV25-1; TRBD1 is a possible D gene (5 bases). V was shortened by 3 bases and J by 4 bases, with 18 bases between the two germline ends. CDR3 length equals 16 residues. From germline, CDR1 is MGHDK and CDR2 SYGVNS.

The rearrangement links TRBV19 to TRBJ2-1; D perhaps matches TRBD1 (7 bases). Trimming pared 3 bases from V and 3 bases from J, leaving 12 bases between. Germline V gene data show CDR1 as LNHDA and CDR2 as SQIVND (reference sequence). The CDR3 has 15 amino acids. DNA of the CDR3: TGTGCCAGTAGTATGCAGGGGGGAAGCTACAATGAGCAGTTCTTC. Its translation: CASSMQGGSYNEQFF.

The gene calls are TRBV4-1 and TRBJ2-2; D call uncertain. Germline V gene lookup returns CDR1 MGHRA and CDR2 YSYEKL. The ends were cut back, 1 base at V and 4 bases at J, with 16 bases in the middle. This CDR3 has 17 amino acids. The CDR3 DNA reads TGCGCCAGCAGCCAAGGACCGAAGCAACTACTCACCGGGGAGCTGTTTTTT. It translates to CASSQGPKQLLTGELFF.

J is TRBJ2-5 and V is TRBV18; 9 bases map to TRBD1. J lost 2 bases, V lost 3 bases, and 4 bases had no gene match. CDR3 size: 15 residues. CDR1 and CDR2 (germline): KGHSH, LQKENI. CDR3 sequence (DNA): TGTGCCAGCTCACCCGGGACAGGGAAACAAGAGACCCAGTACTTC. Translated, it gives CASSPGTGKQETQYF.

The V gene is TRBV7-8, the J gene TRBJ1-6, with 7 positions matching TRBD1. The ends lost 6 bases at V and 3 bases at J; junction bases unmatched: 5. The CDR3 covers 15 residues. Germline-derived CDR1 and CDR2 are SGHVS and FQNEAQ. The CDR3 sequence is CASSDRVLYNSPLHF. CDR3 in DNA: TGTGCCAGCAGTGACAGGGTGCTCTATAATTCACCCCTCCACTTT.

A single count supports this clone. The genes are TRBV5-1 and TRBJ2-5, with a tentative D call TRBD1 (6 bases). Trimming removed 0 bases from V and 14 bases from J, with 11 bases in between. There are 11 residues in the CDR3. Germline lookup yields CDR1 SGHRS and CDR2 YFSETQ. The CDR3 here is CASSLEDRPYF. The CDR3 DNA sequence: TGCGCCAGCAGCTTGGAGGACAGACCATACTTC.

V usage is TRBV11-2 and J usage is TRBJ1-1; the match to TRBD1 covers 8 bases. From germline, CDR1 is SGHAT and CDR2 FQNNGV. This CDR3 is built from 13 residues. The V segment lost 5 bases and the J segment 11 bases; nucleotides outside the gene matches: 10. CDR3 coding DNA: TGTGCCAGCAGCATCGCAGGGGGCGTCTTGGCTTTCTTT. Protein sequence: CASSIAGGVLAFF.

Only one count was recorded for this clone. V is TRBV5-1 and J is TRBJ1-1; no firm D call. V lost 4 bases and J lost 5, with 12 bases in between. Per the germline V gene, CDR1 is SGHRS and CDR2 is YFSETQ. The CDR3 runs to 13 residues. This chain's CDR3 is CASSDVRRTEAFF. CDR3 bases: TGCGCCAGCAGCGACGTCAGGAGGACTGAAGCTTTCTTT.

This chain links TRBV5-1 with TRBJ2-4; 7 bases fit TRBD2. V lost 2 bases, J lost 5 bases, and 4 bases stayed unmatched. From germline, CDR1 is SGHRS and CDR2 YFSETQ. This CDR3 region has 14 residues. CDR3 loop: CASSFDAGENIQYF. DNA for the CDR3: TGCGCCAGCAGCTTTGATGCGGGGGAAAACATTCAGTACTTC.

This clone was picked up one time. V usage is TRBV18 and J usage is TRBJ1-5; 8 bases are shared with TRBD1. With V trimmed by 3 bases and J by 8 bases, 9 bases remained unmatched. The length of the CDR3 is 15 residues. Germline lookup yields CDR1 KGHSH and CDR2 LQKENI. As DNA, the CDR3 is TGTGCCAGCTCACCTCAGGGGGCGCAGGGTAAGCCCCAGCATTTT. It yields the protein CASSPQGAQGKPQHF.

V usage is TRBV6-1 and J usage is TRBJ1-5, with a tentative D call TRBD1 (5 bases). CDR3 size: 14 residues. The V and J ends lost 3 bases and 6 bases respectively, with 12 bases between them. CDR1 is MNHNS, CDR2 SASEGT, per germline. CDR3 in DNA: TGTGCCAGCAGTGAGTTAGGGGTAGGTCAGCCCCAGCATTTT. It specifies CASSELGVGQPQHF.

The rearrangement joins TRBV4-1 to TRBJ1-1; D may be TRBD1 (6 bases). With 5 bases removed from V and 3 bases from J, the gap between germline ends came to 13 bases. In germline, CDR1 is MGHRA, CDR2 YSYEKL. CDR3 length equals 14 residues. The CDR3 region is CASSLGGQDTEAFF. CDR3 nucleotide sequence: TGCGCCAGCAGCTTGGGGGGGCAGGACACTGAAGCTTTCTTT.

The rearrangement joins TRBV5-4 to TRBJ2-5, with 12 bases that match TRBD2. The CDR3 is 15 amino acids. Germline values: CDR1 SGHNT, CDR2 YYREEE (reference sequence). After removal of 4 bases from V and 9 bases from J, the junction contained 10 bases not matched to a gene. The CDR3 DNA follows: TGTGCCAGCAGCCCGGGGACTAGCGGGCCCCACCCCCAGTACTTC. Protein product: CASSPGTSGPHPQYF.

The V gene is TRBV11-1, the J gene TRBJ2-2; 7 nucleotides align to TRBD1. The CDR3 consists of 16 residues. V lost 5 bases and J lost 0; bases outside the gene matches: 6. Per the germline V gene, CDR1 is SGHAT and CDR2 is FQDESV (reference sequence). CDR3 protein: CASSKRQGTNTGELFF. CDR3 nucleotide sequence: TGTGCCAGCAGCAAACGACAGGGTACGAACACCGGGGAGCTGTTTTTT.